These 13 T cell receptor beta chains share one sample of origin, sequenced in a study of cytomegalovirus exposure and HLA in healthy donors. 13 Jbeta primers and 60 Vbeta primers were used for the PCR. This table comes from immunoSEQ multiplex PCR, and its TCRdb copy is limited to in-frame clones, with some not included. The sample comprises about 130,000 clones, roughly 77% of which are singletons, and roughly 5% rests with the top ten. Sequenced input: PBMCs. The receptors stem from a man aged 25 to 40 in good health and CMV-seronegative.

The gene calls are TRBV14 and TRBJ1-4; 10 nucleotides match TRBD1. Per the germline V gene, CDR1 is SGHDN and CDR2 is FVKESK. V lost 4 bases and J lost 7; bases outside the gene matches: 6. The CDR3 spans 15 residues. Here the CDR3 DNA reads TGTGCCAGCAGCCCTATGGGACAGGGGAGTGAAAAACTGTTTTTT. Its translation: CASSPMGQGSEKLFF.

The rearrangement uses TRBV5-1 and TRBJ1-2; D might be TRBD1 (5 bases). Germline CDR1 SGHRS, CDR2 YFSETQ. This CDR3 comprises 14 residues. The germline V and J ends were trimmed by 2 bases and 7 bases, with 15 bases remaining between them. The DNA of the CDR3 is TGCGCCAGCAGCTTTGGGGACTACCTCTCTGGCTACACCTTC. Translation: CASSFGDYLSGYTF.

The chain uses TRBV23-1 and TRBJ1-5; D unresolved. TRBV23-1 has ORF status, its function being uncertain. Trimming removed 10 bases at V and 3 bases at J, with 13 bases between. This CDR3 is built from 13 residues. The CDR3 spells CAIRRFYNQPQHF. Here the CDR3 DNA reads TGCGCCATCAGGAGGTTCTACAATCAGCCCCAGCATTTT.

The chain has TRBV27 and TRBJ1-5; TRBD1 might be the D (5 bases). The length of the CDR3 is 19 residues. V was trimmed by 3 bases and J by 2 bases, leaving 23 bases between them. Looked up from germline, CDR1 is MNHEY and CDR2 is SMNVEV (reference sequence). The CDR3 protein is CASSFRARRGLLGNQPQHF. In DNA form, the CDR3 reads TGTGCCAGCAGTTTTAGGGCCAGGAGGGGATTGTTGGGCAATCAGCCCCAGCATTTT.

The CDR3 protein is CASSLAAGHPYEQYF. The CDR3 DNA follows: TGCGCCAGCAGCTTGGCGGCAGGTCATCCCTACGAGCAGTACTTC. The rearrangement uses TRBV5-1 and TRBJ2-7; D call uncertain. The CDR3 covers 15 residues. Between the trimmed V and J ends, which lost 0 bases and 2 bases, there was a span of 12 bases. Germline V gene data show CDR1 as SGHRS and CDR2 as YFSETQ.

The chain couples TRBV4-3 to TRBJ2-7; tentative D call: TRBD2 (6 bases). This CDR3 has 16 amino acids. V lost 0 bases and J lost 3, with 15 bases in between. Germline V lookup: CDR1 LGHNA, CDR2 YSLEER. The CDR3 nucleotides are TGCGCCAGCAGCCAAGATCTCTGGCGGGACTTCTACGAGCAGTACTTC. Amino acid sequence: CASSQDLWRDFYEQYF.

The V gene is TRBV19, the J gene TRBJ2-7; TRBD1 is a possible D gene (6 bases). Germline-derived CDR1 and CDR2 are LNHDA and SQIVND (reference sequence). This CDR3 region has 13 residues. V was shortened by 6 bases and J by 5 bases, with 14 bases between the two germline ends. The CDR3 region is CASSAPQGHEQYF. CDR3 sequence (DNA): TGTGCCAGTAGCGCCCCCCAGGGGCACGAGCAGTACTTC.

The table lists this clone with a few counts. This chain links TRBV10-3 with TRBJ2-7; D not certain. Germline CDR1 ENHRY, CDR2 SYGVKD. V was cut by 8 bases and J by 0 bases, with 8 bases left in between. CDR3 size: 12 residues. CDR3 in amino acids: CAIRGSSYEQYF. In DNA form, the CDR3 reads TGTGCCATCCGCGGCAGCTCCTACGAGCAGTACTTC.

This clone was seen only once. V and J are TRBV4-2 and TRBJ2-3; no definite D call. V was pared by 0 bases and J by 3 bases, with 10 bases between. CDR1 LGHNA and CDR2 YNFKEQ come from the germline V gene. CDR3 length equals 15 residues. CDR3 residues: CASSQETQVTDTQYF. The CDR3 nucleotides read TGTGCCAGCAGCCAAGAGACGCAGGTTACAGATACGCAGTATTTT.

The chain uses TRBV13 and TRBJ2-3, with D perhaps matching TRBD2 (6 bases). V lost 3 bases and J lost 2, with 12 bases in between. CDR3 size: 15 residues. From germline, CDR1 is PRHDT and CDR2 FYEKMQ (reference sequence). The CDR3, as DNA: TGTGCCAGCAGCTTCCGGCGGCGGGACACAGATACGCAGTATTTT. Protein: CASSFRRRDTDTQYF.

This chain uses TRBV2 with TRBJ1-1, with D maybe TRBD1 (6 bases). Germline V gives CDR1 SNHLY, CDR2 FYNNEI. Trimming removed 3 bases at V and 5 bases at J, with 13 bases between. The CDR3 spans 14 residues. CDR3 nucleotide sequence: TGTGCCAGCAGTGAGTGGGGGCCGGGGACTGAAGCTTTCTTT. Protein: CASSEWGPGTEAFF. Supplemented by reference TRBV2 and TRBJ1-1, the full variable domain reads EPEVTQTPSHQVTQMGQEVILRCVPISNHLYFYWYRQILGQKVEFLVSFYNNEISEKSEIFDDQFSVERPDGSNFTLKIRSTKLEDSAMYFCASSEWGPGTEAFFGQGTRLTVV.

This chain uses TRBV7-9 with TRBJ2-5; D not certain. Trimming stripped 6 bases from V and 0 bases from J, with 11 bases between. CDR3 length: 14 amino acids. Germline assignment: CDR1 SEHNR and CDR2 FQNEAQ (reference sequence). This CDR3 reads CASSSLGNQETQYF. CDR3 coding DNA: TGTGCCAGCAGTTCTCTAGGAAACCAAGAGACCCAGTACTTC.

This chain links TRBV7-9 with TRBJ1-1; 8 bases match TRBD1. Germline loops: CDR1 SEHNR, CDR2 FQNEAQ (reference sequence). The V segment lost 5 bases and the J segment 8 bases; nucleotides outside the gene matches: 7. CDR3 length: 13 amino acids. CDR3 in amino acids: CASSPGQGWEAFF. Here the CDR3 DNA reads TGTGCCAGCAGCCCCGGACAGGGCTGGGAAGCTTTCTTT.